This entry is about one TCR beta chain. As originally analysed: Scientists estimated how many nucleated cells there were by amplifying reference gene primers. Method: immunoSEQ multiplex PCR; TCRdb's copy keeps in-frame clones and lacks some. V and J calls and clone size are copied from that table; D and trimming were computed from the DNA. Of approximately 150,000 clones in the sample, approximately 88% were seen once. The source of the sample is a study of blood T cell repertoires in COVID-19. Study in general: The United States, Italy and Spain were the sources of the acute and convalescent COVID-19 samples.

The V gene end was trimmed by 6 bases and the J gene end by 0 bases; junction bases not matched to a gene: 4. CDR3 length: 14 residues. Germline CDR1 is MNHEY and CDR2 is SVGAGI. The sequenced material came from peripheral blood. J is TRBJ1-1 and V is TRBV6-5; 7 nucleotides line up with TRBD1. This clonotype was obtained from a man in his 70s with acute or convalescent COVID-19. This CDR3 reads CASRQGTVNTEAFF. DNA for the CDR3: TGTGCCAGCAGACAGGGGACAGTGAACACTGAAGCTTTCTTT.